Listed below are T cell receptor beta chains from one sample, sequenced in a study of graft-versus-host responses after intestinal transplantation. Some clones are missing from TCRdb's copy, which holds only in-frame ones; the method was immunoSEQ multiplex PCR. The sample records approximately 24,000 clones, about 94% being singletons. The source was PBMCs, collected roughly 32 days after intestinal transplant. These receptors all stem from a human patient who received an intestinal transplant, so some T cells may come from the graft donor. The CDR3 runs from the conserved cysteine through the conserved F or W. A D gene is named only where the DNA matches it firmly. Clone size is not always given. Where it is, it says once, few, many or a class for expanded clones.

J,length,size,V,D,DNA,CDR3
TRBJ2-7,14,.,TRBV5-1,.,TGCGCCAGCAGCTTGGCCGAACGTTACTACGAGCAGTACTTC,CASSLAERYYEQYF
TRBJ1-3,15,.,TRBV4-1,.,TGCGCCAGCAGCCCCCTCGCGGCCTCTGGAAACACCATATATTTT,CASSPLAASGNTIYF
TRBJ2-6,15,.,TRBV10-3,.,TGTGCCATCACCGACCATATCTCTGGGGCCAACGTCCTGACTTTC,CAITDHISGANVLTF
TRBJ1-3,12,.,TRBV6-1,.,TGTGCCAGCAACAGCTATGGAAACACCATATATTTT,CASNSYGNTIYF
TRBJ2-7,13,.,TRBV23-1,.,TGCGCCAGTTGGGACTTAGCGGATCACGAGCAGTACTTC,CASWDLADHEQYF
TRBJ2-3,14,.,TRBV18,.,TGTGCCAGCTCACCAATAGTGGGCACAGATACGCAGTATTTT,CASSPIVGTDTQYF
TRBJ2-2,15,.,TRBV6-5,.,TGTGCCAGCAGTTACTCGGCAGGGAACACCGGGGAGCTGTTTTTT,CASSYSAGNTGELFF
TRBJ2-5,14,.,TRBV6-1,TRBD2,TGTGCCAGCAGTGAAATAGCTAGCGGGAGATCCCAGTACTTC,CASSEIASGRSQYF
TRBJ2-2,15,.,TRBV6-1,.,TGTGCCAGCAGTGAATGGGTCGGGGACACCGGGGAGCTGTTTTTT,CASSEWVGDTGELFF
TRBJ1-1,14,.,TRBV6-5,.,TGTGCCAGCAGTTGGACTACTGCGGGCACTGAAGCTTTCTTT,CASSWTTAGTEAFF
TRBJ1-1,14,.,TRBV11-2,TRBD1,TGTGCCAGCAGCTCCGGACAGGGGGCTAGTGAAGCTTTCTTT,CASSSGQGASEAFF
TRBJ2-5,15,.,TRBV27,TRBD2,TGTGCCAGCAGTCCCACCCGACTAGCGGGGGAGACCCAGTACTTC,CASSPTRLAGETQYF
TRBJ2-2,13,.,TRBV6-4,.,TGTGCCAGCAGCCACAGGGCTTCCGGGGAGCTGTTTTTT,CASSHRASGELFF
TRBJ1-2,16,.,TRBV6-5,.,TGTGCCAGCAGTTACTTCCCGATCACAGGGTGGTATGGCTACACCTTC,CASSYFPITGWYGYTF
TRBJ2-5,16,once,TRBV28,TRBD2,TGTGCCAGCAGTCGAGGTGGGAGCGGGAGTGGGCAGACCCAGTACTTC,CASSRGGSGSGQTQYF
TRBJ1-5,15,.,TRBV30,.,TGTGCCTGGAGTCCGCAGGGAGTGAGCAATCAGCCCCAGCATTTT,CAWSPQGVSNQPQHF
TRBJ1-5,19,.,TRBV6-1,.,TGTGCCAGCAGTGAGTTTACTCGGGGTGGTTTTGGTAGCAATCAGCCCCAGCATTTT,CASSEFTRGGFGSNQPQHF
TRBJ2-3,16,.,TRBV6-5,TRBD2,TGTGCCAGCAGTTACGAGGGCGGGGGGTCGACAGATACGCAGTATTTT,CASSYEGGGSTDTQYF
TRBJ2-2,16,.,TRBV6-4,TRBD1,TGTGCCAGCAGTGACTCGGCGACAGGGGCTGGCGGGGAGCTGTTTTTT,CASSDSATGAGGELFF